This T cell receptor (beta chain) was profiled in a study of T-cell memory formation after mild COVID-19. About the study: TCR clustering was largely donor specific.

Points from the study as a whole: Most CD4+ clones that shrank were in CM and EM, while CD8+ ones turned up in EMRA. Clones from the second wave (peaking day 37) had unconfirmed SARS-CoV-2 specificity.

The CDR3 is 14 residues long. Trimming shortened V by 2 bases and J by 3 bases, and 5 bases separated the two germline ends. Germline CDR1 and CDR2: MNHEY and SVGAGI. This clonotype came up a few times. Its antigen is not identified. Using constant-segment primers, 5'RACE produced TCR alpha and TCR beta cDNA libraries carrying sample barcodes and UMIs. TCRdb itself ran the 5' RACE reads through MiXCR, one entry per CDR3 protein. The sample holds 470,000 or so distinct CDR3 sequences, approximately 20% seen once. The clonotype comes from an adult woman who had mild COVID-19 (a few samples of this study predate the infection). Cell type and time point are not known. The chain combines TRBV6-5 with TRBJ2-6; unclear D gene. The source material was PBMCs or a T cell subset sorted from them (not recorded which). CDR3 in amino acids: CASSYGGGANVLTF. The CDR3 DNA reads as TGTGCCAGCAGTTACGGCGGTGGGGCCAACGTCCTGACTTTC.